The 10 T cell receptor beta chains presented below share a single source sample, sequenced in a study of Graves' ophthalmopathy and Graves' hyperthyroidism. RNA transcripts were the source from which TCR beta CDR3 regions were amplified. In the first round, RT-PCR was carried out with HTBI primers, and a multiplex PCR formed the second round. MiXCR was run by TCRdb on the multiplex PCR reads, yielding one entry per CDR3 protein. The table shows a few hundred thousand distinct CDR3 sequences, with approximately 18% occurring only once. Sequencing used peripheral blood. These receptors came from an adult woman with stable Graves' hyperthyroidism.

The gene calls are TRBV5-1 and TRBJ2-4, with 11 bases identical to TRBD1. The J segment lost 5 bases and the V segment lost 5 bases, leaving 15 bases of the junction unmatched. CDR3 size: 18 residues. From germline, CDR1 is SGHRS and CDR2 YFSETQ. This CDR3 reads CASSSQWSRTGGENIQYF. CDR3 coding DNA: TGCGCCAGCAGTTCCCAGTGGTCCCGGACAGGGGGCGAAAACATTCAGTACTTC. The whole variable domain, filled in from reference TRBV5-1 and TRBJ2-4, reads KAGVTQTPRYLIKTRGQQVTLSCSPISGHRSVSWYQQTPGQGLQFLFEYFSETQRNKGNFPGRFSGRQFSNSRSEMNVSTLELGDSALYLCASSSQWSRTGGENIQYFGAGTRLSVL.

The table lists this clonotype with many counts. This rearrangement joins TRBV6-1 to TRBJ1-2; maybe TRBD1 (5 bases). Trimming left V 1 base short and J 6 bases short, with 9 bases between. The CDR3 length is 13 residues. The germline V gene encodes CDR1 MNHNS and CDR2 SASEGT. The CDR3 DNA reads as TGTGCCAGCAGTGAAGTAATCAGGGATGGCTACACCTTC. This sequence encodes CASSEVIRDGYTF.

In this sample, this clonotype turned up many times. V usage is TRBV4-1 and J usage is TRBJ2-7, with TRBD2 matching 9 bases. This CDR3 contains 15 residues. V lost 4 bases to trimming and J lost 6 bases; unmatched junction nucleotides: 10. The germline CDR1 and CDR2 sequences are MGHRA and YSYEKL. CDR3 in amino acids: CASSRSGSLVGEQYF. DNA for the CDR3: TGCGCCAGCAGCCGTAGCGGGAGTTTGGTTGGCGAGCAGTACTTC.

In nucleotides, the CDR3 is TGTGCCAGCAGCTTGTTGGCCGCGGTCTCTGGGGCCAACGTCCTGACTTTC. The encoded protein is CASSLLAAVSGANVLTF. V gene TRBV5-4 combines with J gene TRBJ2-6; D not resolved. The CDR3 loop spans 17 amino acids. V lost 1 base, J lost 0 bases, and 11 bases lay in between. Germline V lookup: CDR1 SGHNT, CDR2 YYREEE (reference sequence).

This clonotype was picked up many times. The chain is built from TRBV12-3 or TRBV12-4 and TRBJ1-1; D not certain. V shed 8 bases and J shed 3 bases, with 10 bases lying between them. CDR3 size: 12 residues. The CDR3 DNA reads TGTGCCAGCGGGCTAGGACACACTGAAGCTTTCTTT. Translated, it gives CASGLGHTEAFF.

This clonotype has ten or more counts. The rearrangement uses TRBV30 and TRBJ1-2; TRBD1 matches at 7 bases. Germline CDR1 reads GTSNPN; CDR2 reads SVGIG (reference sequence). CDR3 length: 14 residues. V lost 2 bases and J lost 4; bases outside the gene matches: 7. CDR3 sequence (DNA): TGTGCCTGGAGTCTACTACAGGGGCCCTATGGCTACACCTTC. This codes for CAWSLLQGPYGYTF.

In its sample, this clonotype was seen many times. The chain recombines TRBV7-9 with TRBJ2-7, with 7 positions matching TRBD2. CDR3 length: 15 residues. Germline V gene data show CDR1 as SEHNR and CDR2 as FQNEAQ (reference sequence). J was trimmed by 1 base and V by 4 bases; bases with no gene match: 7. The CDR3 is CASSSERGPSYEQYF. The CDR3, as DNA: TGTGCCAGCAGCTCAGAGCGGGGACCATCCTACGAGCAGTACTTC.

This clonotype was counted ten times or more. The chain carries TRBV20-1 and TRBJ2-5; perhaps D is TRBD1 or TRBD2 (6 bases each). Looked up from germline, CDR1 is DFQATT and CDR2 is SNEGSKA (reference sequence). This CDR3 contains 15 residues. Trimming pared 8 bases from V and 4 bases from J, leaving 23 bases between. This CDR3 reads CSTKRAGEVGETQYF. CDR3 coding DNA: TGCAGTACCAAAAGAGCAGGGGAGGTTGGAGAGACCCAGTACTTC.

The chain recombines TRBV11-2 with TRBJ1-5; D is possibly TRBD1 (5 bases). Between the trimmed V and J ends, which lost 5 bases and 4 bases, there was a span of 18 bases. The CDR3 is 16 residues long. Germline V gives CDR1 SGHAT, CDR2 FQNNGV. CDR3 coding DNA: TGTGCCAGCAGCCTGAGGGTCCAGGGAAGAAATCAGCCCCAGCATTTT. The encoded protein is CASSLRVQGRNQPQHF.

This clonotype was counted at least ten times. The genes are TRBV7-9 and TRBJ2-7, with D possibly matching TRBD2 (5 bases). V was pared by 5 bases and J by 5 bases, with 16 bases between. Germline V gives CDR1 SEHNR, CDR2 FQNEAQ (reference sequence). The CDR3 is 14 residues long. The DNA for the CDR3 is TGTGCCAGCAGCCATTCCCGGGCTAGCAACGAGCAGTACTTC. Translating it yields CASSHSRASNEQYF.